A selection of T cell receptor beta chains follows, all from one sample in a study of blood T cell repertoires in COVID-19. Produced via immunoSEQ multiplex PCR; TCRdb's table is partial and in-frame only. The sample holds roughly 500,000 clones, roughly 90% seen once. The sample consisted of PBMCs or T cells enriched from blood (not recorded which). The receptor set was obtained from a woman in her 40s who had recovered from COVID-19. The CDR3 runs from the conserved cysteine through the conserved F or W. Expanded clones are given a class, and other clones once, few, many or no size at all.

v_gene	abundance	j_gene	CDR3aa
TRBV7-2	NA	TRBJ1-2	CASSLMGRGYNYGYTF
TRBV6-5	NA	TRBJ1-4	CASSYWQNEKLFF
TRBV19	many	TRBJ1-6	CASRGSYNSPLHF
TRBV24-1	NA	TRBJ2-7	CATSGPQTSGSQYEQYF
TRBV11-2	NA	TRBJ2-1	CASSLEGLAGYNEQFF
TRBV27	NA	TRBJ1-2	CASSPKGLDSPYGYTF
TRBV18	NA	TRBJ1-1	CASSPSGRAEAFF
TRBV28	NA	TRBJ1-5	CASRSYRFPYQPQHF
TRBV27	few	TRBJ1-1	CASKRDLNTEAFF
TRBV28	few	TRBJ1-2	CASSFGQFYGYTF
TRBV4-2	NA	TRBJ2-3	CASQIAGATDTQYF
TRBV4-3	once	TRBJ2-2	CASSQERAGTGELFF
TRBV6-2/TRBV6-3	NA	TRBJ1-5	CASSYLSDRGVGNQPQHF
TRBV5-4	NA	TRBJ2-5	CASSPRWLAEGQETQYF
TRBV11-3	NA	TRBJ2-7	CASSLIGPPGEQYF
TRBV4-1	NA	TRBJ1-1	CASSLSGGGGPEAFF
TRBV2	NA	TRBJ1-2	CASHGYEDHGYTF
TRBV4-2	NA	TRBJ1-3	CASSQETGASGNTIYF
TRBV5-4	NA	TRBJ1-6	CASSPGQGANSPLHF
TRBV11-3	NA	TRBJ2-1	CASSAGTSPYNEQFF
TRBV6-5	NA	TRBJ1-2	CASTRTASSYGYTF
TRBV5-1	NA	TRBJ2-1	CASSSAPGQGANEQFF
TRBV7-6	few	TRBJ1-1	CASSPGGGAQFMNTEAFF
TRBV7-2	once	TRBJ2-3	CASSLNGIRVPDTQYF
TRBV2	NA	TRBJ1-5	CASPPRYSNQPQHF
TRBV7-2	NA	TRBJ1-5	CASSLVGARPQHF
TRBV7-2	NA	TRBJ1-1	CASSPGVEVVEAFF
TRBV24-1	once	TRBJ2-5	CATSDLPDPDRDFGTQYF
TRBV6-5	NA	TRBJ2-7	CASSPRDRGSYEQYF
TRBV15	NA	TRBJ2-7	CATSRESPWVAGGQYEQYF
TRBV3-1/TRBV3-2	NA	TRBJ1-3	CASSQEAGYTIYF
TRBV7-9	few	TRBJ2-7	CASSWRTGSANPGEQYF
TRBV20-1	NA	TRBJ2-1	CSARDLQEQFF
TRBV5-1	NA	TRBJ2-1	CASSPDSGIAFNEQFF
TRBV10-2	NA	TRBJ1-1	CASRATVNTEAFF
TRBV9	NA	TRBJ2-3	CASSVPTGTDTQYF
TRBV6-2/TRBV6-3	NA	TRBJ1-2	CASSWRQSGTDGYTF
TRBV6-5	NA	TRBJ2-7	CASSLGDNYEQYF
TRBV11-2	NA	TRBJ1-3	CASSFGDRSLGNTIYF
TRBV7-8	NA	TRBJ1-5	CASSLGLEPQHF
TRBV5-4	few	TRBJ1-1	CASSRTGLNTEAFF
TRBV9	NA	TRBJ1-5	CASTPGQGNQPQHF
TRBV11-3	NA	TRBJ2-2	CASSSQGSGELFF
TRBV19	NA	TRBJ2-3	CASSKGGTDTQYF
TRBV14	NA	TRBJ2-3	CASSQTSGRRRTDTQYF
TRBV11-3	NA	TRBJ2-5	CASSFPYSGQETQYF
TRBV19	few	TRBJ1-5	CASRYSSLSNQPQHF
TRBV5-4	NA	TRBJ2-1	CASSLSTSEYEQFF
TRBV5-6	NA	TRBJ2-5	CASSRWDSQETQYF
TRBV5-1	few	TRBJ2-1	CASSLGLISYNEQFF
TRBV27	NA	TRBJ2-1	CASGLGLAGENEQFF
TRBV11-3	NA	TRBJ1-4	CASSLKTGGEKLFF
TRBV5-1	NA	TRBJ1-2	CASSQGQRDGYTF
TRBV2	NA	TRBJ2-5	CASLRSTYQETQYF
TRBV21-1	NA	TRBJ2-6	CASSGSSGNSSGANVLTF
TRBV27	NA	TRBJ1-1	CASSLSYIANTEAFF
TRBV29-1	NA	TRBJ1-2	CSVVRDYGYTF
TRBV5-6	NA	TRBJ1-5	CASSLAGDQPQHF